This T cell receptor (beta chain) was captured by sequencing in a study of cytomegalovirus exposure and HLA in healthy donors. As for this clone: The antigen is undetermined.

Primers for the PCR totalled 60 Vbeta and 13 Jbeta. Using immunoSEQ multiplex PCR, the repertoire was profiled, and TCRdb retains in-frame clones only, with some absent. Of about 110,000 clones listed, 60% to 70% are singletons. General study results and limits: A previous analysis found most TCR beta V segments productive roughly 90% or roughly 30% of the time.

CDR3 length equals 13 residues. V lost 0 bases, J lost 8 bases, and 6 bases lay in between. CDR1 and CDR2 (germline): SGHNT, YYREEE (reference sequence). The V and J genes are TRBV5-4 and TRBJ1-6, with D uncertain. The origin of this receptor is a young man in good health and CMV-seropositive. The sequenced sample was PBMCs. The chain's CDR3 is CASSLEADSPLHF. Written as DNA, the CDR3 is TGTGCCAGCAGCTTGGAAGCCGATTCACCCCTCCACTTT.